This is a list of T cell receptor beta chains from one sample in a study of Ad26.COV2.S vaccination and SARS-CoV-2 variants. Method: immunoSEQ multiplex PCR; TCRdb's copy keeps in-frame clones and lacks some. The sample comprises 180,000 or so clones, roughly 85% of which are singletons, and about 5.5% rests with the top ten. The sequenced sample was peripheral blood, obtained after recovery from COVID-19. These receptor sequences come from a human donor who had recovered from COVID-19. CDR3s include the opening cysteine and the closing phenylalanine or tryptophan. The D gene is left open where the match is weak. Rows give clone size only sometimes, using once, few, many, or a class for an expanded clone.

D gene | J gene | clone size | V gene | CDR3 protein | CDR3 DNA
. | TRBJ2-7 | . | TRBV27 | CASSPRDNYEQYF | TGTGCCAGCAGTCCCAGGGACAACTACGAGCAGTACTTC
. | TRBJ2-2 | . | TRBV6-4 | CASSREGATGELFF | TGTGCCAGCTCGAGGGAGGGGGCAACGGGGGAGCTGTTTTTT
TRBD1 | TRBJ1-2 | . | TRBV2 | CASSRDRGNRGNGYTF | TGTGCCAGCAGTCGGGACAGGGGTAATAGAGGGAATGGCTACACCTTC
. | TRBJ2-2 | . | TRBV7-3 | CASSPGAGELFF | TGTGCCAGCAGCCCTGGGGCCGGGGAGCTGTTTTTT
. | TRBJ2-7 | few | TRBV5-6 | CASSLDYESSYEQYF | TGTGCCAGCAGCTTGGATTACGAGAGCTCCTACGAGCAGTACTTC
. | TRBJ2-2 | . | TRBV10-3 | CAISKDTKNTGELFF | TGTGCCATCAGCAAGGACACTAAGAACACCGGGGAGCTGTTTTTT
. | TRBJ2-2 | . | TRBV19 | CASSTRGGNTGELFF | TGTGCCAGTAGTACCAGGGGGGGGAACACCGGGGAGCTGTTTTTT
TRBD1 | TRBJ2-5 | . | TRBV4-2 | CASSQGPPGTGQETQYF | TGTGCCAGCAGCCAAGGACCCCCCGGGACAGGGCAAGAGACCCAGTACTTC
. | TRBJ1-5 | . | TRBV7-9 | CASSLGEGVRNQPQHF | TGTGCCAGCAGCTTAGGTGAGGGGGTTCGCAATCAGCCCCAGCATTTT
TRBD1 | TRBJ2-2 | . | TRBV5-4 | CASSLSGGAGGLRELFF | TGTGCCAGCAGCTTGAGCGGTGGCGCAGGGGGCCTCCGGGAGCTGTTTTTT
. | TRBJ1-2 | few | TRBV5-1 | CASSGGQTHGYTF | TGCGCCAGCAGCGGCGGACAGACGCATGGCTACACCTTC
. | TRBJ1-2 | . | TRBV18 | CASSPTRSGQDHGGYTF | TGTGCCAGCTCACCTACCAGATCCGGGCAGGACCATGGGGGCTACACCTTC
TRBD2 | TRBJ2-7 | . | TRBV9 | CASSVGATSGRGGKYF | TGTGCCAGCAGCGTAGGAGCGACTAGCGGGAGAGGGGGGAAGTACTTC
. | TRBJ2-1 | . | TRBV6-5 | CASSYSSLGYEQFF | TGTGCCAGCAGTTACTCGTCGTTGGGCTATGAGCAGTTCTTC
TRBD1 | TRBJ2-1 | . | TRBV3-1/TRBV3-2 | CASSVGTGHNEQFF | TGTGCCAGCAGCGTTGGGACAGGGCACAATGAGCAGTTCTTC
TRBD2 | TRBJ2-1 | . | TRBV11-2 | CASSFGLAGVYNEQFF | TGTGCCAGCAGCTTCGGACTAGCGGGAGTCTACAATGAGCAGTTCTTC
TRBD2 | TRBJ2-1 | . | TRBV25-1 | CASSELASGGYEQFF | TGTGCCAGCAGTGAATTGGCTAGCGGGGGTTATGAGCAGTTCTTC
. | TRBJ1-4 | . | TRBV18 | CASSPPPMGGPNEKLFF | TGTGCCAGCTCACCACCCCCAATGGGGGGCCCTAATGAAAAACTGTTTTTT
TRBD1 | TRBJ2-2 | . | TRBV6-5 | CASRWDRNTGELFF | TGTGCCAGCAGATGGGACAGGAACACCGGGGAGCTGTTTTTT
. | TRBJ1-2 | few | TRBV29-1 | CSVGPGGGGGYTF | TGCAGCGTTGGTCCCGGAGGGGGAGGGGGCTACACCTTC
. | TRBJ1-5 | . | TRBV6-5 | CASSYDGGTSGPQHF | TGTGCCAGCAGTTACGACGGAGGGACATCTGGGCCCCAGCATTTT
. | TRBJ2-1 | once | TRBV11-3 | CASSSRQSLRNEQFF | TGTGCCAGCAGCTCCAGACAGAGTCTTAGGAATGAGCAGTTCTTC
. | TRBJ2-7 | . | TRBV6-5 | CASSPYFPPRYEQYF | TGTGCCAGCAGTCCCTACTTCCCTCCTCGCTACGAGCAGTACTTC
TRBD2 | TRBJ2-5 | . | TRBV14 | CASSPFGLAGGSYQETQYF | TGTGCCAGCAGCCCATTCGGACTAGCGGGAGGCTCTTACCAAGAGACCCAGTACTTC
TRBD1 | TRBJ2-7 | . | TRBV5-1 | CASSLDRTSSYEQYF | TGCGCCAGCAGCCTGGACAGGACCAGCTCCTACGAGCAGTACTTC
. | TRBJ2-3 | once | TRBV15 | CATTPGGTDTQYF | TGTGCCACTACTCCAGGGGGCACAGATACGCAGTATTTT
. | TRBJ1-2 | once | TRBV14 | CASSQGTNYGYTF | TGTGCCAGCAGCCAGGGGACGAACTATGGCTACACCTTC
. | TRBJ2-7 | . | TRBV29-1 | CSVVRQGNEQYF | TGCAGCGTTGTAAGGCAGGGTAACGAGCAGTACTTC
. | TRBJ2-5 | . | TRBV3-1/TRBV3-2 | CASSPLSETQYF | TGTGCCAGCAGCCCCCTGAGCGAGACCCAGTACTTC
. | TRBJ1-6 | . | TRBV12-3/TRBV12-4 | CASSFTGRSPLHF | TGTGCCAGCAGTTTCACAGGACGATCACCCCTCCACTTT
. | TRBJ2-1 | once | TRBV5-4 | CASSLAVGNEQFF | TGTGCCAGCAGCTTGGCCGTAGGCAATGAGCAGTTCTTC
. | TRBJ1-3 | . | TRBV1 | CTSSQPEGTGRGNTIYF | TGCACCAGCAGCCAACCCGAGGGGACAGGGAGGGGAAACACCATATATTTT
. | TRBJ1-3 | . | TRBV7-3 | CASSFGGANSGNTIYF | TGTGCCAGCAGCTTTGGCGGGGCGAACTCTGGAAACACCATATATTTT
TRBD1 | TRBJ1-2 | . | TRBV7-2 | CASSLNRGDGYGYTF | TGTGCCAGCAGCTTAAACAGGGGGGACGGCTATGGCTACACCTTC
. | TRBJ1-5 | few | TRBV2 | CASSDSTGLHQPQHF | TGTGCCAGCAGTGATAGTACAGGCCTACATCAGCCCCAGCATTTT
TRBD2 | TRBJ2-1 | . | TRBV2 | CASSRLAGVDEQFF | TGTGCCAGCAGCAGGCTAGCGGGAGTAGATGAGCAGTTCTTC
. | TRBJ2-1 | . | TRBV2 | CASSQTLAYSYNEQFF | TGTGCCAGCAGCCAAACTTTAGCGTACTCCTACAATGAGCAGTTCTTC
. | TRBJ2-1 | . | TRBV3-1/TRBV3-2 | CASSRLAGTGNEQFF | TGTGCCAGCAGCCGTCTGGCGGGAACGGGCAATGAGCAGTTCTTC
. | TRBJ2-1 | . | TRBV2 | CASRLTASSSYNEQFF | TGTGCCAGCAGGTTAACAGCGTCGAGCTCCTACAATGAGCAGTTCTTC
. | TRBJ2-7 | . | TRBV6-1 | CASSERQIQLYEQYF | TGTGCCAGCAGTGAGAGACAGATCCAACTTTACGAGCAGTACTTC
. | TRBJ2-1 | few | TRBV6-1 | CASSEAHVLDEQFF | TGTGCCAGCAGTGAAGCTCACGTCCTTGATGAGCAGTTCTTC
. | TRBJ2-6 | . | TRBV29-1 | CSVAFGGFGGANVLTF | TGCAGCGTTGCGTTTGGAGGGTTTGGTGGGGCCAACGTCCTGACTTTC
TRBD1 | TRBJ2-3 | . | TRBV6-6 | CASSPIAGTGSTDTQYF | TGTGCCAGCAGTCCCATAGCCGGGACAGGGAGCACAGATACGCAGTATTTT
TRBD2 | TRBJ2-1 | . | TRBV24-1 | CATSDPLEVAGENNEQFF | TGTGCCACCAGTGATCCCCTGGAGGTAGCGGGGGAAAACAATGAGCAGTTCTTC
TRBD1 | TRBJ2-1 | . | TRBV11-2 | CASSQGADEQFF | TGTGCCAGCAGCCAGGGGGCGGATGAGCAGTTCTTC
. | TRBJ1-2 | few | TRBV7-9 | CASSLVSGAGGYTF | TGTGCCAGCAGCTTAGTTTCAGGGGCTGGTGGCTACACCTTC
. | TRBJ1-1 | . | TRBV18 | CASSLDSQGLASEAFF | TGTGCCAGCTCACTCGACAGTCAAGGTTTAGCTTCTGAAGCTTTCTTT
TRBD1 | TRBJ1-1 | . | TRBV5-1 | CASSLGDRTNTEAFF | TGCGCCAGCAGCTTGGGGGACAGGACCAACACTGAAGCTTTCTTT
. | TRBJ2-1 | . | TRBV19 | CASSIQWSSYNEQFF | TGTGCCAGTAGCATACAGTGGTCCTCCTACAATGAGCAGTTCTTC
TRBD2 | TRBJ2-3 | . | TRBV6-4 | CASSLASGSGTDTQYF | TGTGCCAGCAGCCTAGCTAGCGGGAGTGGCACAGATACGCAGTATTTT
. | TRBJ2-7 | . | TRBV27 | CASSLAVGFLGSQTYEQYF | TGTGCCAGCAGTTTAGCCGTAGGTTTTTTGGGATCACAGACCTACGAGCAGTACTTC
. | TRBJ2-5 | . | TRBV6-1 | CASSDGGLQETQYF | TGTGCCAGCAGTGATGGGGGGCTACAAGAGACCCAGTACTTC
. | TRBJ2-7 | . | TRBV27 | CASSDQGYEQYF | TGTGCCAGCAGCGACCAGGGATACGAGCAGTACTTC
. | TRBJ2-7 | many | TRBV5-6 | CASSLAGGQHYEQYF | TGTGCCAGCAGCTTGGCCGGGGGACAGCACTACGAGCAGTACTTC
. | TRBJ1-5 | . | TRBV3-1/TRBV3-2 | CASSQSVTQPQHF | TGTGCCAGCAGCCAATCAGTGACTCAGCCCCAGCATTTT